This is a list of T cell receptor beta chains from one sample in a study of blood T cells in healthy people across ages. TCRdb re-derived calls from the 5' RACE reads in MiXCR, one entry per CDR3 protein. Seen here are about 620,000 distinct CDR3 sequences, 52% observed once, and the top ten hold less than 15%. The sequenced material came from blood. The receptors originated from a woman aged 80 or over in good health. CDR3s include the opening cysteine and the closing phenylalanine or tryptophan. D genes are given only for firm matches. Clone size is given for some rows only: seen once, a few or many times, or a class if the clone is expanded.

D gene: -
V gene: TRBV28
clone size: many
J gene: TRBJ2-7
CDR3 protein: CASKSPGFSYEQYF
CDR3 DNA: TGTGCCAGCAAATCCCCCGGGTTTTCCTACGAGCAGTACTTC

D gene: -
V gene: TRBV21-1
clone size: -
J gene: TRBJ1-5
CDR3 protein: CASSKDLAAGAGQPQHF
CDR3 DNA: TGTGCCAGCAGCAAAGACTTGGCAGCCGGTGCCGGGCAGCCCCAGCATTTT

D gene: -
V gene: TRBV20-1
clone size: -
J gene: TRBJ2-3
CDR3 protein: CSARGHVDTQYF
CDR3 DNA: TGCAGTGCTAGAGGGCACGTGGATACGCAGTATTTT

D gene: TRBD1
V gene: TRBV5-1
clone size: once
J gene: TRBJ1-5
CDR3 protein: CASSINRGLAADSNQPQHF
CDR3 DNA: TGCGCCAGCAGCATTAACAGGGGGTTGGCGGCGGATAGCAATCAGCCCCAGCATTTT

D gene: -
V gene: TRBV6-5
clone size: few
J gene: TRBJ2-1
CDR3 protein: CASSYSILDEQFF
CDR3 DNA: TGTGCCAGCAGTTACTCGATCCTAGATGAGCAGTTCTTC

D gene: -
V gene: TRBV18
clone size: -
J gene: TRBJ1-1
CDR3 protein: CASSTYLNTEAFF
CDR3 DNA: TGTGCCAGCTCGACTTACTTAAACACTGAAGCTTTCTTT

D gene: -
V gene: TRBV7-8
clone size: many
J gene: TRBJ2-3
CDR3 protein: CASSRWTSSTDTQYF
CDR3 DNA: TGTGCCAGCAGCAGATGGACCTCTTCCACAGATACGCAGTATTTT

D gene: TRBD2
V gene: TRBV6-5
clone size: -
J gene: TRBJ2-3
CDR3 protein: CASTYIAGSRDTQYF
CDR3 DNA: TGTGCCAGCACCTACATAGCGGGGAGCAGAGATACGCAGTATTTT

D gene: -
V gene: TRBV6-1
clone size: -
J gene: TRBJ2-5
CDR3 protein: CASRESRRGETQYF
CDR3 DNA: TGTGCCAGCAGGGAATCTCGGCGAGGGGAGACCCAGTACTTC

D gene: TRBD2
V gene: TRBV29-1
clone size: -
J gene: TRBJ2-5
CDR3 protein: CSVGGLAGGQGINEQYF
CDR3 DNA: TGCAGCGTCGGCGGACTAGCGGGAGGGCAAGGGATAAATGAGCAGTACTTC

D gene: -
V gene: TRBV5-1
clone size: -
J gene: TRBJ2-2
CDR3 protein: CASKTIANTGELFF
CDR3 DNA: TGCGCCAGCAAGACGATCGCGAACACCGGGGAGCTGTTTTTT

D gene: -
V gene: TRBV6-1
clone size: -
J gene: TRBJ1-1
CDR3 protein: CASRIVGNTEAFF
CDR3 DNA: TGTGCCAGCAGGATTGTTGGGAACACTGAAGCTTTCTTT

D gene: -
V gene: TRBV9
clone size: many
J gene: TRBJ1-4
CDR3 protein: CASSVVGTLNEKLFF
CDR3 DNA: TGTGCCAGCAGCGTAGTCGGGACGCTTAATGAAAAACTGTTTTTT

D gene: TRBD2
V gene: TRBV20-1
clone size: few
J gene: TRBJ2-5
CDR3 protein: CSANPGLVAQETQYF
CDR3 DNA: TGCAGTGCTAATCCGGGACTAGTGGCCCAAGAGACCCAGTACTTC

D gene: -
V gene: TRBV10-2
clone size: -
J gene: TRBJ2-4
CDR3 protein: CAYRGADTLYF
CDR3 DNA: TGCGCCTATCGGGGGGCGGACACTCTGTACTTC

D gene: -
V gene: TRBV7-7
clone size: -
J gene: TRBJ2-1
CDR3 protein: CASSRVYGDEQFF
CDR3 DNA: TGTGCTAGCAGCCGGGTCTACGGGGATGAGCAGTTCTTC

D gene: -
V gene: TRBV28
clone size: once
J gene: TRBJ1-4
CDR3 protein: CASRLGGREKLFF
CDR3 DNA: TGTGCCAGCAGACTCGGGGGACGTGAAAAACTGTTTTTT

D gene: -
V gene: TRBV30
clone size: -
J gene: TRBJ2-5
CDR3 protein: CAWGWGETQYF
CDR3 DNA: TGTGCCTGGGGGTGGGGAGAGACCCAGTACTTC

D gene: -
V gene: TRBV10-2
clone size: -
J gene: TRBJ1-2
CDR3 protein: CASRGGLRDNYGYTF
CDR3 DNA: TGCGCCAGCAGGGGGGGACTCAGGGATAACTATGGCTACACCTTC

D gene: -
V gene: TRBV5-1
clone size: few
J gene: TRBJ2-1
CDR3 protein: CASSLAGFSHNEQFF
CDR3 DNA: TGCGCCAGCAGCTTGGCCGGGTTCTCTCACAATGAGCAGTTCTTC

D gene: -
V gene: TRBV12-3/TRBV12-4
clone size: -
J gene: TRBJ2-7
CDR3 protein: CTSRVRAYEQYF
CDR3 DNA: TGTACCAGCAGAGTGAGAGCCTACGAGCAGTACTTC

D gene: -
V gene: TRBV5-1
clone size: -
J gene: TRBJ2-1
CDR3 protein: CASSFYSLGANEQFF
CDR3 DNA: TGCGCCAGCAGCTTCTATAGTCTAGGGGCGAATGAGCAGTTCTTC

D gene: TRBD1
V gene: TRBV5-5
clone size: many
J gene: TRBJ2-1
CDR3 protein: CASRTLPGQGWANKNNEQFF
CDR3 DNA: TGTGCCAGCAGGACACTCCCAGGACAGGGATGGGCTAACAAAAACAATGAGCAGTTCTTC

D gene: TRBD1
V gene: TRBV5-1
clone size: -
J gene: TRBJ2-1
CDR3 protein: CASSPGTGSFYNEQFF
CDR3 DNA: TGCGCCAGCAGCCCTGGGACAGGAAGCTTCTACAATGAGCAGTTCTTC

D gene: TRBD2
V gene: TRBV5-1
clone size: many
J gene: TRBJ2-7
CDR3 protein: CASTLTSGASYEQYF
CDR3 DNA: TGCGCCAGCACCTTGACTAGCGGGGCCTCCTACGAGCAGTACTTC

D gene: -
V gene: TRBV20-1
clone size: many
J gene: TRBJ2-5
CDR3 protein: CSASQPERQETQYF
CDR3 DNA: TGCAGTGCTAGCCAACCGGAGCGACAAGAGACCCAGTACTTC

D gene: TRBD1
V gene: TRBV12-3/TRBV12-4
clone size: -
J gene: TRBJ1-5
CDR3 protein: CASSAAGQGANQPQHF
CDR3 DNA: TGTGCCAGCAGCGCAGCGGGACAGGGGGCGAATCAGCCCCAGCATTTT

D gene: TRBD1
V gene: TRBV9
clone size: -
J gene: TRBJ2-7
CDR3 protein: CASSAQTGSIGEQYF
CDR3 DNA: TGTGCCAGCAGCGCCCAGACAGGGTCAATTGGCGAGCAGTACTTC

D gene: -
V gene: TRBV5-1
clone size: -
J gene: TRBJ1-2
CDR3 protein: CASSRTTENYGYTF
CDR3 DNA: TGCGCCAGCAGCCGGACGACAGAGAACTATGGCTACACCTTC

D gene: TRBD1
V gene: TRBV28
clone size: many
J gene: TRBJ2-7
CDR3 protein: CASSPGTGGKQYF
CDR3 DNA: TGTGCCAGCAGTCCCGGGACAGGGGGCAAGCAGTACTTC

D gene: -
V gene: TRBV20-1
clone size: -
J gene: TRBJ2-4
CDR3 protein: CSASDLFSKQYF
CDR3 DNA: TGCAGTGCTAGTGACCTATTCTCTAAGCAGTACTTC

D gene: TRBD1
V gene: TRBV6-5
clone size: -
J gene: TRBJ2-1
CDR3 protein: CACSYSTGGFNEQFF
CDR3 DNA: TGTGCCTGCAGTTACTCGACAGGGGGATTCAATGAGCAGTTCTTC

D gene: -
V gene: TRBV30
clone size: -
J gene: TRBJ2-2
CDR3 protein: CAWRWSGGTTRELFF
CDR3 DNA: TGTGCCTGGAGGTGGTCTGGGGGGACCACAAGGGAGCTGTTTTTT

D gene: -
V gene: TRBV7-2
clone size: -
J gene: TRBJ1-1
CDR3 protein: CASSAIGIQTNTEAFF
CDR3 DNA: TGTGCCAGCAGCGCAATCGGGATCCAAACGAACACTGAAGCTTTCTTT

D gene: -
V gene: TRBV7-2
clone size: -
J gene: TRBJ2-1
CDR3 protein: CASSLHREDEQFF
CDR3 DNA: TGTGCCAGCAGCTTACACAGGGAGGATGAGCAGTTCTTC

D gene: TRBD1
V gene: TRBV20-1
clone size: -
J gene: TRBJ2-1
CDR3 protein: CSARGAGTGDNEQFF
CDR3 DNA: TGCAGTGCTAGAGGGGCCGGGACAGGGGACAATGAGCAGTTCTTC

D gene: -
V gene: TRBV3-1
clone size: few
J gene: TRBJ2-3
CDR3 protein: CASSQDAAPTADTQYF
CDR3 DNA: TGTGCCAGCAGCCAAGACGCGGCCCCAACGGCGGATACGCAGTATTTT

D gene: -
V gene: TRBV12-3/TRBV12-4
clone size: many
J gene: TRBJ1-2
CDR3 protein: CASSLNRFYGYTF
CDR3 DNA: TGTGCCAGCAGTTTAAACAGATTCTATGGCTACACCTTC

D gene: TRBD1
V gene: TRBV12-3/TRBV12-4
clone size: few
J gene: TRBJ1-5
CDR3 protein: CASRPIRQGSNQPQHF
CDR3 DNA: TGTGCCAGCAGGCCGATAAGACAGGGCTCTAACCAGCCCCAGCATTTT

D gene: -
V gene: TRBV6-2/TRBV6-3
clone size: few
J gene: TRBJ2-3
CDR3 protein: CASSQRSTDTQYF
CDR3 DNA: TGTGCCAGCAGCCAGCGCAGCACAGATACGCAGTATTTT

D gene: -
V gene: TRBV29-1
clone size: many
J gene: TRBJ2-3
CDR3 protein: CSVDGQRADTQYF
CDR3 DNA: TGCAGCGTTGATGGTCAGCGAGCGGATACGCAGTATTTT

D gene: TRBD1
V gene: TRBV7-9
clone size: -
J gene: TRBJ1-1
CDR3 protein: CASGSGTANTEAFF
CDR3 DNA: TGTGCCAGCGGTTCAGGGACAGCGAACACTGAAGCTTTCTTT

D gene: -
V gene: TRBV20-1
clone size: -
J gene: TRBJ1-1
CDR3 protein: CSARTRRNTEAFF
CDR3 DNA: TGCAGTGCTCGGACAAGGCGGAACACTGAAGCTTTCTTT

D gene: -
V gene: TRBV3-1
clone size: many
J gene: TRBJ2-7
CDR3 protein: CASSQGKRIYSYEQYF
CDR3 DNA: TGTGCCAGCAGCCAAGGGAAGCGGATCTACTCCTACGAGCAGTACTTC

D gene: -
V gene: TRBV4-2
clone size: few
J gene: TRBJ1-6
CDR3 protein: CASSQGVPRTPLHF
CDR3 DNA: TGTGCCAGCAGCCAAGGGGTCCCCAGGACACCCCTCCACTTT

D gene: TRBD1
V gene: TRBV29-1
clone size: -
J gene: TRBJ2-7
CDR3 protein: CSVVWDRGPYEQYF
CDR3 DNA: TGCAGCGTTGTTTGGGACAGGGGGCCCTACGAGCAGTACTTC

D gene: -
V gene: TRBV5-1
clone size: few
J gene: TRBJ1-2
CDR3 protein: CASSLGPEPTF
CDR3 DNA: TGCGCCAGCAGCTTAGGACCCGAACCCACCTTC

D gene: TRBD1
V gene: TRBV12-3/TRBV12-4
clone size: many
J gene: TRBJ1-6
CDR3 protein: CASSFSGGDSPLHF
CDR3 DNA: TGTGCCAGCAGTTTTTCAGGGGGCGATTCACCCCTCCACTTT